Below, one T cell receptor (beta chain) is given with its context. Per the germline V gene, CDR1 is LNHDA and CDR2 is SQIVND (reference sequence). The trim removed 6 bases at V and 3 bases at J, leaving 4 bases unmatched. The CDR3 contains 14 residues. The record originates from a study of CD8 T cells in Susac syndrome. RNA was extracted with the RNeasy kit, and a quantity of about 0.45 to 1 ug was reverse transcribed using random hexamers. The CDR3 of TCR beta was amplified by immunoSEQ multiplex PCR across 54 Vbeta and 13 Jbeta. MiXCR was run by TCRdb on the immunoSEQ multiplex PCR reads, yielding one entry per CDR3 protein. The sample consists of 200,000 or so distinct CDR3 sequences, approximately 94% of them appearing once. The sequenced target, TCR beta, came from blood CD8+ and CD4+ T cells.

The sequence was obtained from a human donor with multiple sclerosis. This rearrangement joins TRBV19 to TRBJ1-5; the match to TRBD1 covers 8 bases. Sequenced input: CD4+ T cells from PBMCs. The CDR3 sequence is CASRGQGANQPQHF. DNA of the CDR3: TGTGCCAGTAGGGGCCAGGGGGCCAATCAGCCCCAGCATTTT.